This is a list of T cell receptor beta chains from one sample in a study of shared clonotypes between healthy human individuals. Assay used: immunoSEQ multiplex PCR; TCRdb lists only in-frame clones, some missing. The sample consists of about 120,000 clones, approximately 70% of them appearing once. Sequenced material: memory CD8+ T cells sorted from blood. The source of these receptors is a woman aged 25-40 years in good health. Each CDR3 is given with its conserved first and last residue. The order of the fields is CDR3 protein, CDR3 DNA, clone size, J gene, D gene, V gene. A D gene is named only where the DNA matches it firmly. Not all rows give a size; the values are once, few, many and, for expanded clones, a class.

CDR3: CASSYVGGADTQYF
DNA: TGTGCCAGCAGTTACGTCGGGGGAGCAGATACGCAGTATTTT
size: NA
J: TRBJ2-3
D: NA
V: TRBV6-5

CDR3: CASSLRALAGSEQYF
DNA: TGTGCCAGCAGCTTGCGTGCACTAGCGGGAAGCGAGCAGTACTTC
size: NA
J: TRBJ2-7
D: TRBD2
V: TRBV5-4

CDR3: CASSYGLAGDHYEQYF
DNA: TGTGCCAGCAGTTACGGACTAGCGGGAGACCATTACGAGCAGTACTTC
size: NA
J: TRBJ2-7
D: TRBD2
V: TRBV25-1

CDR3: CASSQGLAETYEQYF
DNA: TGTGCCAGCAGCCAGGGACTAGCGGAAACCTACGAGCAGTACTTC
size: NA
J: TRBJ2-7
D: TRBD2
V: TRBV4-2

CDR3: CASSDGGRSGANVLTF
DNA: TGTGCCAGCAGTGACGGGGGACGCTCTGGGGCCAACGTCCTGACTTTC
size: many
J: TRBJ2-6
D: NA
V: TRBV6-4

CDR3: CASRLAGVSHNEQFF
DNA: TGTGCCAGCAGACTAGCGGGAGTTAGCCACAATGAGCAGTTCTTC
size: NA
J: TRBJ2-1
D: TRBD2
V: TRBV2

CDR3: CATSRVAAELFF
DNA: TGTGCCACCAGCAGAGTTGCCGCGGAGCTGTTTTTT
size: NA
J: TRBJ2-2
D: NA
V: TRBV15

CDR3: CASSYSGGNRGYTF
DNA: TGTGCCAGCAGTTACTCGGGGGGAAATCGTGGCTACACCTTC
size: few
J: TRBJ1-2
D: NA
V: TRBV6-5

CDR3: CASSLFSGPGANVLTF
DNA: TGTGCCAGCAGCTTATTTTCAGGGCCTGGGGCCAACGTCCTGACTTTC
size: NA
J: TRBJ2-6
D: NA
V: TRBV7-9

CDR3: CASSLGTSEASGTYEQYF
DNA: TGTGCCAGCAGCTTAGGTACGTCGGAGGCTAGCGGAACCTACGAGCAGTACTTC
size: few
J: TRBJ2-7
D: TRBD2
V: TRBV13

CDR3: CASSVLDRGSEKLFF
DNA: TGTGCCAGCAGCGTATTGGACAGGGGAAGCGAAAAACTGTTTTTT
size: NA
J: TRBJ1-4
D: TRBD1
V: TRBV9

CDR3: CATRDPTNEKLFF
DNA: TGTGCCACCAGGGATCCAACTAATGAAAAACTGTTTTTT
size: NA
J: TRBJ1-4
D: NA
V: TRBV15

CDR3: CASSLGPGDQPQHF
DNA: TGTGCCAGCAGCTTAGGTCCAGGGGACCAGCCCCAGCATTTT
size: NA
J: TRBJ1-5
D: NA
V: TRBV7-8

CDR3: CASSEYLGSSETQYF
DNA: TGTGCCAGCAGTGAATATTTGGGCAGCTCCGAGACCCAGTACTTC
size: NA
J: TRBJ2-5
D: NA
V: TRBV2

CDR3: CASSLRDRYQPQHF
DNA: TGTGCCAGCAGTCTCCGGGACAGATATCAGCCCCAGCATTTT
size: few
J: TRBJ1-5
D: TRBD1
V: TRBV27

CDR3: CASSPTDGLGGELFF
DNA: TGTGCCAGTAGTCCTACGGACGGGCTAGGGGGGGAGCTGTTTTTT
size: NA
J: TRBJ2-2
D: NA
V: TRBV19

CDR3: CASSFSWSYGQGSAYEQYF
DNA: TGTGCCAGCAGTTTTAGTTGGAGTTATGGACAGGGGTCAGCCTACGAGCAGTACTTC
size: NA
J: TRBJ2-7
D: TRBD1
V: TRBV28

CDR3: CSVEDQLTSGSYEQYF
DNA: TGCAGCGTTGAAGATCAGTTGACTAGCGGGAGCTACGAGCAGTACTTC
size: NA
J: TRBJ2-7
D: TRBD2
V: TRBV29-1